This record covers a single T cell receptor (beta chain). Its antigen is undetermined. Sequencing used immunoSEQ multiplex PCR; TCRdb keeps in-frame clones, though not all of them. The sample shows about 82,000 clones, roughly 91% of them seen only once. This sample was included in a study of graft-versus-host responses after intestinal transplantation. Background on the study: Recipients had multivisceral, liver-intestinal, or isolated intestinal transplants.

After removal of 6 bases from V and 3 bases from J, the junction contained 5 bases not matched to a gene. The CDR3 runs 15 residues. Per the germline V gene, CDR1 is MNHEY and CDR2 is SVGAGI. This specimen was unstimulated CD4+ T cells sorted from spleen or lymph node cells, taken before intestinal transplant. The genes are TRBV6-5 and TRBJ2-2; TRBD1 matches 9 bases. This clonotype originated in a human donor who received an intestinal transplant. CDR3 protein: CASRSGTGYTGELFF. The DNA of the CDR3 is TGTGCCAGCAGGTCCGGGACAGGGTACACCGGGGAGCTGTTTTTT.